These T cell receptor beta chains were read from a single sample in a study of T cell responses to AZD1222 COVID-19 vaccine. Here immunoSEQ multiplex PCR was the method, and the copy in TCRdb shows in-frame clones only, minus some. The sample contains about 180,000 clones, 70% to 90% of which appear only once. The material was peripheral blood, obtained 28 days after the second AZD1222 dose. These receptors were taken from an adult who received the AZD1222 COVID-19 vaccine. Each CDR3 is given with its conserved first and last residue.

V gene	J gene	CDR3 protein
TRBV12-2	TRBJ2-1	CASHMSRPPGGSLWGNEQFF
TRBV20-1	TRBJ2-7	CSARKVWEQYF
TRBV27	TRBJ1-6	CASRLGTAENSPLHF
TRBV3-1/TRBV3-2	TRBJ2-7	CASSQDHSGYEQYF
TRBV6-5	TRBJ1-3	CASSPRGGDGNTIYF
TRBV10-2	TRBJ1-1	CASTQGNTEAFF
TRBV10-2	TRBJ2-2	CASSEVATGELFF
TRBV29-1	TRBJ2-3	CSAKGRRNADTQYF
TRBV7-2	TRBJ2-7	CASSLGPLTYEQYF
TRBV7-6	TRBJ2-7	CASSPNPYEQYF
TRBV15	TRBJ1-6	CATSNDRENSPLHF
TRBV29-1	TRBJ1-4	CSASPGEREKLFF
TRBV6-2/TRBV6-3	TRBJ2-2	CASSYPMRKNTGELFF
TRBV4-3	TRBJ2-1	CASSRDLSSYNEQFF
TRBV18	TRBJ2-1	CASSPGLAGFNPYNEQFF
TRBV6-5	TRBJ2-7	CASSYSLGQGHEQYF
TRBV6-5	TRBJ2-4	CASIGGAKNIQYF
TRBV28	TRBJ2-3	CASRNRGSTDTQYF
TRBV13	TRBJ2-7	CASSLGVAGGLTF
TRBV5-1	TRBJ2-7	CASSLGGLLVSEQYF
TRBV5-1	TRBJ2-1	CASSSLAGGSYNEQFF
TRBV10-3	TRBJ1-1	CAIIGVAGTEAFF
TRBV28	TRBJ2-1	CASSLYGDQFF
TRBV11-1	TRBJ2-1	CASSLGGLTTYNEQFF
TRBV5-4	TRBJ1-6	CASSLDIPGLNSPLHF
TRBV5-6	TRBJ2-4	CASSDDRGRNIQYF
TRBV7-2	TRBJ1-1	CASSWGLNTEAFF
TRBV28	TRBJ2-2	CASTPGGAGNFPGELFF
TRBV5-4	TRBJ1-2	CASSLETYYGYTF
TRBV28	TRBJ1-2	CASSLGGTSYGYTF
TRBV28	TRBJ2-5	CASSLGTSGRPRETQYF
TRBV13	TRBJ2-3	CASSSRQESTDTQYF
TRBV7-9	TRBJ2-5	CASSLDLLLLQYF
TRBV28	TRBJ2-7	CASSRATSGRSYEQYF
TRBV7-9	TRBJ1-5	CASSLATGLGPQHF
TRBV5-1	TRBJ2-3	CASSLEGRVLADTQYF
TRBV6-2/TRBV6-3	TRBJ1-1	CASSYGSVGLMNTEAFF
TRBV4-3	TRBJ2-1	CASSQVWTSSYNEQFF
TRBV6-5	TRBJ2-7	CAVEGYEQYF
TRBV7-2	TRBJ2-1	CASSPRRVNEQFF
TRBV2	TRBJ2-3	CASRLTGLRDTDTQYF
TRBV9	TRBJ2-3	CASSRDWSTDTQYF
TRBV7-9	TRBJ2-1	CATRLAGRNEQFF
TRBV9	TRBJ2-1	CASSVVTVPSYNEQFF
TRBV20-1	TRBJ1-5	CSASFGFGNQPQHF
TRBV2	TRBJ2-3	CASIRTSTDTQYF
TRBV10-3	TRBJ1-4	CAISPSRENEKLFF
TRBV19	TRBJ1-4	CASRQGTTFATNEKLFF
TRBV15	TRBJ2-7	CATGAGGDEQYF
TRBV2	TRBJ2-1	CASSLGRGYNEQFF
TRBV5-1	TRBJ2-2	CASSPGQNTGELFF
TRBV27	TRBJ1-2	CASRTGGNGYTF